This passage covers 3 T cell receptor beta chains from one sample sequenced in a study of STAT3 mutations in large granular lymphocyte leukemia. No antigens are known for them. Profiling relied on immunoSEQ multiplex PCR, and the TCRdb table lists in-frame clones only, not all of them. The repertoire has about 42,000 clones, about 81% of them found once; the top ten carry 0.4% to 0.55%. General study findings and limits: Every T-cell large granular lymphocyte leukemia patient had at least one immunodominant TCR beta clonotype.

Input material: PBMCs. The receptors originated from a human donor with T large granular lymphocyte leukemia. Some clones in this sample may be carry-over from other donors' samples.

The rearrangement uses TRBV19 and TRBJ1-5; D is unresolved. Germline lookup yields CDR1 LNHDA and CDR2 SQIVND (reference sequence). The CDR3 has 17 residues. Trimming shortened V by 3 bases and J by 0 bases, and 15 bases separated the two germline ends. Here the CDR3 DNA reads TGTGCCAGTAGTATCGGGTCAGTTTTCGATAGCAATCAGCCCCAGCATTTT. Amino acids: CASSIGSVFDSNQPQHF.

The chain carries TRBV7-2 and TRBJ2-3; perhaps TRBD1 as D (5 bases). Looked up from germline, CDR1 is SGHTA and CDR2 is FQGNSA. V dropped 8 bases and J dropped 2 bases, with 8 bases sitting between them. The CDR3 runs to 12 residues. The CDR3 coding sequence is TGTGCCAGCGGGGCCTACACAGATACGCAGTATTTT. Translating gives CASGAYTDTQYF.

This clone appeared a single time. The rearrangement links TRBV23-1 to TRBJ1-6; a possible D gene is TRBD1 (5 bases). TRBV23-1 is an open reading frame, and its role is uncertain. This CDR3 region has 16 residues. Between the trimmed V and J ends, which lost 0 bases and 3 bases, there was a span of 9 bases. CDR3 residues: CASSQSRQLYNSPLHF. The CDR3 coding sequence is TGCGCCAGCAGTCAATCGAGACAGCTCTATAATTCACCCCTCCACTTT.